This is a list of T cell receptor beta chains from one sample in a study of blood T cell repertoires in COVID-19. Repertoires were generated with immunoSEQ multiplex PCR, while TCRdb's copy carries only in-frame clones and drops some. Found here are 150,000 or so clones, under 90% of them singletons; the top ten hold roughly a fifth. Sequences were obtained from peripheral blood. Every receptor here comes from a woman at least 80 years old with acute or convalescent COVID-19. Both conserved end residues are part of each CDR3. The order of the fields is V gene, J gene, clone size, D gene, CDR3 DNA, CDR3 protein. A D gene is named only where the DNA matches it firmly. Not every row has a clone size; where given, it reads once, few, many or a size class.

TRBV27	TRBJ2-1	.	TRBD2	TGTGCCAGCAGTTTTCTGACTAGCGGGAATTACAATGAGCAGTTCTTC	CASSFLTSGNYNEQFF
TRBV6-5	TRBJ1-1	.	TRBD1	TGTGCCAGCAGCACAGGGGTGTACACTGAAGCTTTCTTT	CASSTGVYTEAFF
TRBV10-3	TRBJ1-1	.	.	TGTGCCATCAGTACAACCGGGGTAGACACTGAAGCTTTCTTT	CAISTTGVDTEAFF
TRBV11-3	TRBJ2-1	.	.	TGTGCCAGCAGCGGAGGCGATGAGCAGTTCTTC	CASSGGDEQFF
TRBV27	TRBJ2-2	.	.	TGTGCCAGCTATTCCGGTCCTGGGAGCACCGGGGAGCTGTTTTTT	CASYSGPGSTGELFF
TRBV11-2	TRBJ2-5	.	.	TGTGCCAGCAGCCCCGGAAGGGGGGGCGAAGAGACCCAGTACTTC	CASSPGRGGEETQYF
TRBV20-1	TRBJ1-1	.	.	TGCAGTGCTCGGCGGCTCCGTGAAGCTTTCTTT	CSARRLREAFF
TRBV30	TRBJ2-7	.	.	TGTGCCTGGACCATCGAGTCCGAGCAGTACTTC	CAWTIESEQYF
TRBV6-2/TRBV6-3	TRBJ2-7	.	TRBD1	TGTGCCAGCAGTACCGGACAGGGGGCGCGGGAGCAGTACTTC	CASSTGQGAREQYF
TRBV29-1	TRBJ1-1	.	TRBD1	TGCAGCGTTAGGACAGGGGGAGGTGGCACTGAAGCTTTCTTT	CSVRTGGGGTEAFF
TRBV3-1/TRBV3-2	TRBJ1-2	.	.	TGTGCCAGCAGCCCTAGGTACGGGTATGGCTACACCTTC	CASSPRYGYGYTF
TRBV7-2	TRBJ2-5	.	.	TGTGCCAGCAGCGCCGGGACACGCCAAGAGACCCAGTACTTC	CASSAGTRQETQYF
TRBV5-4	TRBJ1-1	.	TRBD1	TGTGCCAGCAGCTTGTGGGGCAGGGGGCGGACTGAAGCTTTCTTT	CASSLWGRGRTEAFF
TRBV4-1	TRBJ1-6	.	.	TGCGCCAGCAGCCCACAGGCGGTTGATTCACCCCTCCACTTT	CASSPQAVDSPLHF
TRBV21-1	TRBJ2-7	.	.	TGTGCCAGCAGCAAGCACAGGGGGCTAGGTATTTCCTACGAGCAGTACTTC	CASSKHRGLGISYEQYF
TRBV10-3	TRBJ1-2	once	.	TGTGCCATCAGTGACAGATTATCTAACTATGGCTACACCTTC	CAISDRLSNYGYTF
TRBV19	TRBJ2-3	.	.	TGTGCGAGTAGTATAGGAGGGAGGTTTAATACGCAGTATTTT	CASSIGGRFNTQYF
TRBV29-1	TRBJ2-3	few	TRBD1	TGCAGCGTTGTGTGGACAGGGAGGACAGATACGCAGTATTTT	CSVVWTGRTDTQYF
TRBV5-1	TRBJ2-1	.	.	TGCGCCAGCAGCTTGATGCCCGGTCCCAATGAGCAGTTCTTC	CASSLMPGPNEQFF
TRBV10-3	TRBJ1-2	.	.	TGTGCCATCAGTGAGGACAGGAACTATGGCTACACCTTC	CAISEDRNYGYTF
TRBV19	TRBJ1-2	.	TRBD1	TGTGCCAGTAGATCGACAGGGCGGAGAAATGGCTACACCTTC	CASRSTGRRNGYTF
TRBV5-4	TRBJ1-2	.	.	TGTGCCAGCAGCTTGGAAGGGGTCAGACGCGGGAATGGCTACACCTTC	CASSLEGVRRGNGYTF
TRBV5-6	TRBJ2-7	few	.	TGTGCCAGCAACCTGGTCGGGGGGCTCGAGCAGTACTTC	CASNLVGGLEQYF
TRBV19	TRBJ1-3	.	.	TGTGCCAGTAGTCCCGGAGGCTTAGGAAACACCATATATTTT	CASSPGGLGNTIYF
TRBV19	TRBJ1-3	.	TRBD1	TGTGCCAGCCCCAGCGGAAGGGGGCAGGGTGGAAACACCATATATTTT	CASPSGRGQGGNTIYF
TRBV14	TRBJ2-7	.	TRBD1	TGTGCCAGCAGCCTTTGGACAGGGCGCCACTCCTACGAGCAGTACTTC	CASSLWTGRHSYEQYF
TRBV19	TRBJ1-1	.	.	TGTGCCAGTATCCCGGAGGGTCTCTCGGTGAACACTGAAGCTTTCTTT	CASIPEGLSVNTEAFF
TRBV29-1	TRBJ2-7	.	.	TGCAGCGTTGTGGAACTAGGCTTGGGATACGAGCAGTACTTC	CSVVELGLGYEQYF
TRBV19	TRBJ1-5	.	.	TGTGCCAGTAGTACCACGGGGGGGGGCAATCAGCCCCAGCATTTT	CASSTTGGGNQPQHF
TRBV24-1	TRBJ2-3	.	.	TGTGCCACCAGTGAGCAGGGAATACCCACAGATACGCAGTATTTT	CATSEQGIPTDTQYF
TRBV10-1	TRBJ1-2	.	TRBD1	TGCGCCAGCAGTGAGTGGGGGAGAGCAGGGGGCTCCAACTATGGCTACACCTTC	CASSEWGRAGGSNYGYTF
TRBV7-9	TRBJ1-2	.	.	TGTGCCAGCAGCTTTCCTGACTTCTATGGCTACACCTTC	CASSFPDFYGYTF
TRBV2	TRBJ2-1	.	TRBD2	TGTGCCAGCAGTGCCACTAGCGGGGGAGGCAATGAGCAGTTCTTC	CASSATSGGGNEQFF
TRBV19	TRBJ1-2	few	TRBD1	TGTGCCAGTAGCCCGGACAGGGTGGACTATGGCTACACCTTC	CASSPDRVDYGYTF
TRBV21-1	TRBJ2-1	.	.	TGTGCCAGCAGCTTTAGGACAGGTCCTTACAATGAGCAGTTCTTC	CASSFRTGPYNEQFF
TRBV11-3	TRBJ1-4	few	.	TGTGCCAGCAGCTGGGGGGGGGACGTAGCTAATGAAAAACTGTTTTTT	CASSWGGDVANEKLFF
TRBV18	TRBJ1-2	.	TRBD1	TGTGCCAGCTCACCAGAGGGACAGGGACCTAACTATGGCTACACCTTC	CASSPEGQGPNYGYTF
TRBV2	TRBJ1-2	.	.	TGTGCCAGCATGCGTTGGGGAGAGGACTATGGCTACACCTTC	CASMRWGEDYGYTF
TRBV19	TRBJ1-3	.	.	TGTGCCAGCCGTTTGGGGGGCTCTGGAAACACCATATATTTT	CASRLGGSGNTIYF
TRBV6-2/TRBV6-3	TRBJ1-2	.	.	TGTGCCAGCAGTGACGATTGGGGCCCCCTTAACTATGGCTACACCTTC	CASSDDWGPLNYGYTF
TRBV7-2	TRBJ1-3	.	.	TGTGCCAGCAGCTTAGTTGCAGGGGGAAACACCATATATTTT	CASSLVAGGNTIYF
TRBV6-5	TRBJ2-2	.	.	TGTGCCAGCAACGGAGGTAGCGGAGTCACCGGGGAGCTGTTTTTT	CASNGGSGVTGELFF
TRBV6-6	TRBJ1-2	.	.	TGTGCCAGCAGTTACGTGGAGGGTAAGGGCTACACCTTC	CASSYVEGKGYTF
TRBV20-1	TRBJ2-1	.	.	TGCAGTGCTAGTCCGTTACCGGGACACACAGCATATGAGCAGTTCTTC	CSASPLPGHTAYEQFF
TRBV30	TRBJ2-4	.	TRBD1	TGTGCCTGGAGTGGGCACAGGGGCTACTTTCAGTACTTC	CAWSGHRGYFQYF
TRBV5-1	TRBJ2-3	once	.	TGCGCCAGCAGCTCCCTGACTAGACTCACAGATACGCAGTATTTT	CASSSLTRLTDTQYF
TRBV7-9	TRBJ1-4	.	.	TGTGCCAGCAGCTCGGAACAGGGTGTGTATGAAAAACTGTTTTTT	CASSSEQGVYEKLFF
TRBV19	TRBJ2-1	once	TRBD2	TGTGCCAGTACCCCGACTAGCAGTTACAATGAGCAGTTCTTC	CASTPTSSYNEQFF
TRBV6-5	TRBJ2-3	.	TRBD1	TGTGCCAGCAGGGTCGGGACAGGGGATACAGATACGCAGTATTTT	CASRVGTGDTDTQYF
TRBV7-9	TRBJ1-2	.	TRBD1	TGTGCCAGCAGCCGGGACAGGACGAACTATGGCTACACCTTC	CASSRDRTNYGYTF